This T cell receptor (beta chain) was captured by sequencing in a study of memory CD4+ T cells and cytomegalovirus serostatus. The CDR3 contains 16 residues. Germline loops: CDR1 MGHRA, CDR2 YSYEKL. V dropped 0 bases and J dropped 6; count of bases not matched to a gene: 8. Single viable CD3+CD4+CD8-CD45RO+ cells were sorted as the memory CD4+ T cells. As processed by the authors: Out-of-frame sequences were removed, leaving 2,204,828 distinct TCRbeta sequences. The assay was immunoSEQ multiplex PCR, and TCRdb's table has in-frame clones only and misses some. V, J and clone size derive from that table, while D and trimming were established from the DNA sequence. The table shows approximately 60,000 clones, with approximately 78% occurring only once.

Material: memory CD4+ T cells from blood. This receptor was identified in an adult in good health and CMV-seronegative. This sequence joins TRBV4-1 and TRBJ1-5; 7 bases line up with TRBD1. The chain's CDR3 is CASSQDSTGFRQPQHF. The DNA for the CDR3 is TGCGCCAGCAGCCAAGATTCGACAGGGTTTCGTCAGCCCCAGCATTTT.